This TCR beta chain was observed in a study of regulatory T cells in long-lasting Graves disease. General study findings and limits: Because few samples were included, accuracy may have been lower.

HTBI primers from iRepertoire and Arm-PCR of CDR3 regions yielded the TCR beta libraries. TCRdb reprocessed the multiplex PCR reads via MiXCR and lists one record per CDR3 protein. The repertoire includes about 470,000 distinct CDR3 sequences, around 21% of them detected once, and 6.5% to 8% sits in the top ten. The time point: persistent/refractory GD, antithyroid drugs over 5 years with positive TRAb. PBMC-extracted RNA yielded the TCR library. Graves' disease was diagnosed by American Thyroid Association guidelines. A word on this clonotype: The target antigen is unknown.

The sample was peripheral blood mononuclear cells (PBMCs), taken when the disease was refractory, from a patient treated with antithyroid drugs. This TCR was recovered from a female donor with Graves disease.

The CDR3 loop reads CASSLLGEYNEQFF. CDR3 DNA: TGTGCCAGCAGTTTATTAGGGGAATACAATGAGCAGTTCTTC. J is TRBJ2-1 and V is TRBV28; possible D gene TRBD1, 5 bases. This CDR3 has 14 amino acids. The V end lost 1 base, the J end lost 4 bases, and 8 bases lay between the germline ends. Per germline, CDR1 MDHEN and CDR2 SYDVKM.